What follows are 15 T cell receptor beta chains derived from one specimen sequenced in a study of prognosis after radiotherapy for stage I lung cancer. From genomic DNA, TCR beta CDR3 was amplified by two-round multiplex PCR. Round-one PCR had primers specific to each TRBV and TRBJ gene. One entry per CDR3 protein, called by TCRdb with MiXCR from the multiplex PCR reads. The sample comprises fewer than 50,000 distinct CDR3 sequences, around 22% of which are singletons, and under 30% rests with the top ten. This specimen was PBMCs, taken before or after stereotactic body radiation therapy (not recorded which). These receptors came from a donor at least 50 years old with non-small cell lung cancer.

This clonotype was picked up many times. The chain links TRBV20-1 to TRBJ2-5, with D perhaps matching TRBD1 (6 bases). This CDR3 contains 14 residues. V was cut by 4 bases and J by 1 base, with 13 bases left in between. CDR1 is DFQATT, CDR2 SNEGSKA, per germline (reference sequence). Written as DNA, the CDR3 is TGCAGTGCTACAACCGGGACATTCCAAGAGACCCAGTACTTC. Its protein product is CSATTGTFQETQYF.

J is TRBJ2-2 and V is TRBV5-1; D gene ambiguous. Trimming cost V 7 bases and J 7 bases, with 8 bases left between them. This CDR3 is built from 11 residues. From germline, CDR1 is SGHRS and CDR2 YFSETQ. Here the CDR3 reads CASPRDGELFF. The CDR3 DNA is TGCGCCAGCCCTAGGGACGGGGAGCTGTTTTTT.

This clonotype was picked up many times. This rearrangement joins TRBV7-2 to TRBJ2-3, with D possibly being TRBD1 (6 bases). The CDR3 sequence is 14 residues long. V was trimmed by 1 base and J by 1 base, leaving 6 bases between them. Germline V lookup: CDR1 SGHTA, CDR2 FQGNSA. CDR3 coding DNA: TGTGCCAGCAGCTTAGGGGGGCGCACAGATACGCAGTATTTT. Residues: CASSLGGRTDTQYF.

This clonotype was observed many times. The V call is TRBV5-1, the J call TRBJ2-2; TRBD2 agrees at 9 bases. This CDR3 contains 16 residues. V shed 0 bases and J 4 bases; nucleotides not matched to a gene: 4. Per the germline V gene, CDR1 is SGHRS and CDR2 is YFSETQ. The CDR3 spells CASSLVASGVTGELFF. DNA for the CDR3: TGCGCCAGCAGCTTGGTGGCTAGCGGGGTCACCGGGGAGCTGTTTTTT.

This clonotype came up many times. This CDR3 is CASSPTGGAFNYGYTF. DNA for the CDR3: TGTGCCAGCAGCCCGACAGGGGGCGCGTTTAACTATGGCTACACCTTC. This chain uses TRBV6-4 with TRBJ1-2, with 10 bases that match TRBD1. The CDR3 has 16 amino acids. The trim removed 6 bases at V and 1 base at J, leaving 8 bases unmatched. Per the germline V gene, CDR1 is MRHNA and CDR2 is SNTAGT.

The table lists this clonotype with many counts. The chain carries TRBV28 and TRBJ2-7; possibly TRBD2 for D (6 bases). Germline lookup yields CDR1 MDHEN and CDR2 SYDVKM. The length of the CDR3 is 16 residues. V lost 5 bases and J 3 bases, leaving 20 bases between the germline ends. The CDR3, as DNA: TGTGCCAGCAGTGAAGAAGGAGGGCGCAAGATCTACGAGCAGTACTTC. Its protein is CASSEEGGRKIYEQYF.

This clonotype was picked up a small number of times. A much larger clone sits a single nucleotide away, making a read error possible. In this CDR3 the conserved last residue, phenylalanine or tryptophan, is missing, so a read error is likely. V and J are TRBV19 and TRBJ1-6, with 9 bases matching TRBD1. The CDR3 extends over 14 amino acids. Trimming cost V 3 bases and J 10 bases; bases outside gene matches: 4. Germline V gene sequence: CDR1 LNHDA, CDR2 SQIVND (reference sequence). As DNA, the CDR3 is TGTGCCAGTAGTATGGACAGGGGTGGGTCACCCCTCCACCTT. Amino acids: CASSMDRGGSPLHL.

This clonotype was seen repeatedly, ten times or more. The chain joins TRBV6-1 to TRBJ2-5, with D perhaps matching TRBD1 (6 bases). The length of the CDR3 is 14 residues. The germline CDR1 and CDR2 sequences are MNHNS and SASEGT. V lost 6 bases and J lost 5, with 16 bases in between. The CDR3 here is CASSVVGAYETQYF. The CDR3 coding sequence is TGTGCCAGCAGCGTCGTGGGGGCGTATGAGACCCAGTACTTC.

Many counts were recorded for this clonotype. The V call is TRBV6-5, the J call TRBJ2-7, with D hard to call. V lost 2 bases, J lost 0 bases, and 8 bases lay in between. Germline V gene data show CDR1 as MNHEY and CDR2 as SVGAGI. The CDR3 has 14 residues. CDR3 bases: TGTGCCAGCAGTTACGGGCCAAGCTCCTACGAGCAGTACTTC. This sequence encodes CASSYGPSSYEQYF.

In DNA form, the CDR3 reads TGTGCCAGCGGAAAACTAGGGGCCTTGAACACTGAAGCTTTCTTT. Its protein product is CASGKLGALNTEAFF. The chain couples TRBV27 to TRBJ1-1, with a possible D match to TRBD1 (5 bases). The CDR3 loop spans 15 amino acids. Germline V gene data show CDR1 as MNHEY and CDR2 as SMNVEV (reference sequence). The V end was cut by 8 bases, the J end by 0 bases, with 16 bases between.

In the case of this clonotype: The junction differs from germline at one of its ends, possibly a read error. The rearrangement links TRBV7-2 to TRBJ1-5; the D gene is possibly TRBD1 (6 bases). The CDR3 loop spans 15 amino acids. Germline-derived CDR1 and CDR2 are SGHTA and FQGNSA. CDR3 residues: CASSVAPGGGQPQHF. The CDR3 nucleotides are TGTGCCAGCAGCGTAGCTCCGGGAGGGGGTCAGCCCCAGCATTTT.

This clonotype has ten or more counts. The V call is TRBV14, the J call TRBJ1-2; D is perhaps TRBD1 (6 bases). Germline CDR1 and CDR2: SGHDN and FVKESK. This CDR3 comprises 19 residues. The V and J ends lost 4 bases and 7 bases respectively, with 31 bases between them. DNA for the CDR3: TGTGCCAGCAGCCTTAAATACGCAGGGGCCTCCTTCGATCACGGTGGCTACACCTTC. Translated: CASSLKYAGASFDHGGYTF.

The chain is built from TRBV6-1 and TRBJ2-3, with D perhaps TRBD2 (6 bases). CDR1 is MNHNS, CDR2 SASEGT, per germline. V dropped 0 bases and J dropped 8 bases, with 24 bases sitting between them. This CDR3 spans 18 amino acids. The CDR3 DNA reads TGTGCCAGCAGTGAAGCGATCTTCCTATTGGGGGGTTTGGGTACGCAGTATTTT. This gives the protein CASSEAIFLLGGLGTQYF.

This clonotype occurred many times. The chain links TRBV9 to TRBJ2-5; TRBD2 matches at 8 bases. CDR3 size: 15 residues. Trimming removed 0 bases from V and 5 bases from J; junction bases left unmatched: 6. CDR1 is SGDLS and CDR2 is YYNGEE in the germline V gene. CDR3 nucleotide sequence: TGTGCCAGCAGCGTAGCCGCGGGGGGCCCTGAGACCCAGTACTTC. This gives the protein CASSVAAGGPETQYF.

Ten or more counts support this clonotype. The gene calls are TRBV20-1 and TRBJ1-2, with D unresolved. V was shortened by 6 bases and J by 10 bases, with 15 bases between the two germline ends. The CDR3 covers 11 residues. CDR1 is DFQATT, CDR2 SNEGSKA, per germline (reference sequence). The CDR3 nucleotides are TGCAGTGCACTACCCGACCCAGCCTACACCTTC. Encoded protein: CSALPDPAYTF.